This T cell receptor beta chain was found in a study of blood T cell repertoires in COVID-19. The table came from immunoSEQ multiplex PCR; TCRdb's copy has only in-frame clones and leaves some out. The sample lists over 200,000 clones, around 85% occurring once. Trimming left V 4 bases short and J 4 bases short, with 10 bases between. Germline V gives CDR1 SNHLY, CDR2 FYNNEI. The CDR3 is made up of 14 amino acids. The specimen was PBMCs or T cells enriched from blood (not recorded which). V is TRBV2 and J is TRBJ2-2; D is possibly TRBD2 (7 bases). The source is a woman aged 50 to 60 in a cohort exposed to, infected with or recovered from COVID-19 (not recorded which). Here the CDR3 reads CASSGGGGTGELFF. Here the CDR3 DNA reads TGTGCCAGCAGTGGAGGGGGGGGCACCGGGGAGCTGTTTTTT.